This T cell receptor (beta chain) was captured in a study of identical twins. Study conclusions and caveats: Some out-of-frame alpha sequences were shared by twins, and these showed excess low generation probability. Zero-insertion results could be subject to partial confounding by invariant MAIT and iNKT cells. Insertions were fewer in abundant cord blood beta clonotypes, whereas memory repertoires showed none of this pattern. Twin pairs had excess sharing that was weaker in beta out-of-frame sequences.

Via MiXCR, TCRdb re-called the 5' RACE reads, giving one row per CDR3 protein. The sample has 500,000 to 600,000 distinct CDR3 sequences; roughly 21% are singletons. A note on this clonotype: Antigen specificity is unknown.

The CDR3 spans 18 residues. Trimming took 0 bases from V and 0 from J, leaving 16 bases between them. Germline-derived CDR1 and CDR2 are LGHNA and YSLEER. The data were also submitted as part of a second study, on T cells expressing NK-cell markers.

The rearrangement uses TRBV4-3 and TRBJ2-3, with D possibly TRBD2 on 5 matching bases. The specimen was CD4+ T cells sorted from blood. The clonotype was recovered from a woman aged 18-29 years in good health. The CDR3: CASSQDQLEESSTDTQYF. CDR3 nucleotide sequence: TGCGCCAGCAGCCAAGATCAGTTGGAGGAGTCTAGCACAGATACGCAGTATTTT.